This TCR beta chain was recovered during a study of beta chain features in type 1 diabetes (dated by TCRdb to the late 2010s). Notes on the research overall: No differences in mean age, gender distribution, total cell number or subset yield were found between patients and healthy donors. Across all samples, approximately 100 million sorted cells were examined, and cell number per subset correlated strongly with RNA yield. The study compared TCRB repertoires of sorted circulating CD4+ T cell subsets between recently diagnosed type 1 diabetes patients and matched healthy donors. Naive and central memory subsets were obtained from all 28 donors, but regulatory and stem cell-like memory subsets were isolated from only 8 patients and 8 healthy donors.

From each donor, a single peripheral blood sample of about 116 mL on average was drawn into heparinised tubes. Naive, central memory, regulatory and stem cell-like memory CD4+ T cells were sorted on a BD FACSAria II using a panel including CD45RO, CCR7, CD25, CD127, CD95 and CD27. Every sorted population had a purity above 95%. Right away, PBMCs were isolated by Lymphoprep density gradient centrifugation and were stained directly, with no culture step. So that batch effects would be minimized, each experiment stained and sorted samples in pairs, pairing one healthy donor with one patient. Of note for this clone: What antigen it recognizes has not been identified. Base-call qualities are not available, and no considerably larger clone is one nucleotide away.

What the authors observed across the whole study: In all four CD4+ subsets, TCRB CDR3 length was moderately but significantly shorter in type 1 diabetes patients. PCR may preferentially amplify shorter templates, but because patient and control samples were amplified and corrected together, any resulting skew would affect both groups equally. Naive, central memory and regulatory TCRB repertoires appeared to be more alike among patients than among healthy donors. At VDJ recombination sites, patients with type 1 diabetes made fewer insertions and deleted more nucleotides, a pattern implying thymic rearrangement abnormalities. Only small numbers of individuals were included in the HLA sub-analyses, which left unresolved whether HLA type had any influence on TCRB rearrangement. Sequencing cDNA rather than genomic DNA could over-represent highly expressing activated cells, although activation and CD3 levels did not differ between groups.

The High Capacity cDNA Reverse Transcription Kit was used to reverse transcribe all of the isolated RNA, meaning that expressed TCRB transcripts were what got sequenced. Deep immunoSEQ sequencing was performed on naive, central memory and regulatory T cell samples, with an average of about 4 million total reads per sample. Sorted cells were lysed in RLT buffer and RNA was extracted with DNase-treated RNeasy Micro or Mini kits, depending on cell number. To prevent cross-contamination, each cell subset was processed individually, whereas patient and healthy donor samples were processed jointly. The immunoSEQ multiplex PCR was used to amplify TCRB sequences from cDNA, yielding 87-bp fragments that span the CDR3 region. Amplicons were sequenced on the Illumina HiSeq platform. In the paper's pipeline: Synthetic template baselines were used to correct PCR bias computationally, reads within Hamming distance 2 were collapsed together, and singletons that could not be merged were discarded. By aligning reads against IMGT, V, D and J genes, CDR3 length, and insertions or deletions at six rearrangement sites were assigned. Within each subset, clonotype counts were normalized to sorted cell number, after which true diversity and Gini coefficients were computed with the tcR R package. The overlap coefficient, calculated on TCRB nucleotide sequences, was used to measure repertoire sharing. What TCRdb holds here is the immuneACCESS table cut down to in-frame rearrangements. Part of the clones is not present; checked against another copy, under half of the missing clones reflect an unresolved V gene, and the others are unexplained. The V and J calls and clone size were taken over from that table, and D and trimming were inferred from the DNA. Present in this sample are 400,000 or so clones, 9.6% of which were seen just once. The top ten clonotypes cover less than 0.65% of the sample.

V lost 2 bases and J lost 6 bases, and the count of bases not matched to a germline gene is 5. The CDR3 has 15 amino acids, counting the end cysteine and phenylalanine. The CDR3 DNA has 45 bases and is translated from base 1. Reading the germline V gene (reference sequence) gives CDR1 MNHNY and CDR2 SVGAGI. The receptor comes from a man aged 25 to 45 with type 1 diabetes. The sample comprised central memory CD4+ T cells from blood. Recombination connected TRBV6-6 to TRBJ2-1; the junction holds 9 bases that match TRBD1. CDR3 sequence: CASSYLGQGSNEQFF. The nucleotide sequence reads as follows: TGTGCCAGCAGTTACCTGGGACAGGGCTCCAATGAGCAGTTCTTC.